Listed below are T cell receptor beta chains from one sample, sequenced in a study of identical twins. TCRdb reanalysed the 5' RACE reads using MiXCR and keeps one entry per CDR3 protein. This sample carries roughly 1.6 million distinct CDR3 sequences, around 33% of them seen once, and the ten largest clones take around 0.25%. Sample: cord blood. These receptors all stem from a newborn girl in good health. Both conserved end residues are part of each CDR3.

v_call	j_call	cdr3_aa
TRBV5-1	TRBJ1-1	CASSLAGRESRAFF
TRBV20-1	TRBJ1-5	CSASTGTGHNQPQHF
TRBV4-1	TRBJ2-6	CASSQDVRAGANVLTF
TRBV11-2	TRBJ1-2	CASSSTILYGYTF
TRBV20-1	TRBJ1-4	CSARVFRNEKLFF
TRBV7-6	-	CASSLVLRQGSETQYF
TRBV6-1	TRBJ1-4	CASSEAGRNEKLFF
TRBV6-5	-	CASSYAGSQETQYF
TRBV5-5	TRBJ2-1	CASSYLWGSNNEQFF
TRBV5-1	TRBJ2-7	CASSLEALIYEQYF
TRBV12-3/TRBV12-4	TRBJ2-4	CASSFGQGVAKNIQYF
TRBV24-1	TRBJ2-7	CATSDWRGHEQYF
TRBV14	TRBJ2-1	CASSPWTGRAFNEQFF
TRBV9	TRBJ1-2	CASSAWGGGYTF
TRBV5-6	TRBJ2-1	CASSLAVEQFF
TRBV20-1	TRBJ2-5	CSASYEQETQYF
TRBV7-9	TRBJ1-1	CASSHRQQNTEAFF
TRBV27	TRBJ2-2	CASKSGLANTGELFF